What follows is one T cell receptor (beta chain) and its context. Its target is not known. The data belong to a study of cytomegalovirus exposure and HLA in healthy donors. Study observations and caveats: Immune exposure data for these donors was limited to CMV serostatus.

This CDR3 is built from 14 residues. Germline CDR1 is MNHEY and CDR2 is SVGAGI. Trimming took off 0 bases at V and 4 bases at J, with 8 bases between the two ends. PCR involved 60 Vbeta and 13 Jbeta primers. Sequencing used immunoSEQ multiplex PCR; TCRdb keeps in-frame clones, though not all of them. The ten top clones account for 17%, within a sample of around 26,000 clones. V usage is TRBV6-5 and J usage is TRBJ2-3; D is unresolved. The TCR sequence derives from a male donor in good health and CMV-seropositive. The sample taken for sequencing was PBMCs. The CDR3 sequence is CASSYSQLPDTQYF. CDR3 bases: TGTGCCAGCAGTTACTCGCAGTTACCAGATACGCAGTATTTT.